The source of this TCR beta chain is a study of cytomegalovirus exposure and HLA in healthy donors. PCR amplification relied on 60 Vbeta primers (plus 13 Jbeta primers). Sequencing used immunoSEQ multiplex PCR; TCRdb keeps in-frame clones, though not all of them. Of under 110,000 clones in the sample, about four fifths were seen once. Findings and limits, study-wide: It was approximately 170 TCR beta chains that were listed as cytomegalovirus-associated. A previous analysis found most TCR beta V segments productive roughly 87% or roughly 30% of the time. A few of the chains that were CMV-associated were confirmed in vitro to be specific for CMV antigens.

As concerns this clone: What it binds is not known.

Specimen: PBMCs. The origin of this receptor is a man in his fifties in good health and CMV-seronegative.

CDR3 in amino acids: CASEGRGRETVNEQFF. The CDR3 nucleotides read TGTGCCAGTGAGGGCAGGGGGCGCGAAACGGTCAATGAGCAGTTCTTC. V and J are TRBV19 and TRBJ2-1; the match to TRBD1 covers 8 bases. With 8 bases clipped from V and 6 bases from J, the junction kept 15 bases outside the gene matches. Germline V gives CDR1 LNHDA, CDR2 SQIVND (reference sequence). This CDR3 has 16 residues.